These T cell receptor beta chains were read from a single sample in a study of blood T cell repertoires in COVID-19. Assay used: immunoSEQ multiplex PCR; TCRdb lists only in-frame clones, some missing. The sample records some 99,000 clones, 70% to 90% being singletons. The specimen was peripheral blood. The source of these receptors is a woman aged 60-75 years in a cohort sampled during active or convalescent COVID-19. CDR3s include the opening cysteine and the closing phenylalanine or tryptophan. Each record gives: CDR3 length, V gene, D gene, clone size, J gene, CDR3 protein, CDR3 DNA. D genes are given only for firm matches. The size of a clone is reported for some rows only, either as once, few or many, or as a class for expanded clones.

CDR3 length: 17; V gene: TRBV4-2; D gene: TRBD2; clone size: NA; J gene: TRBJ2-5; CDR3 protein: CASSQDRTSGGAETQYF; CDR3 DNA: TGTGCCAGCAGCCAGGATAGGACTAGCGGGGGGGCGGAGACCCAGTACTTC
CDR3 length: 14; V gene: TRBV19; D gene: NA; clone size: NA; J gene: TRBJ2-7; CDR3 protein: CASNADTSSYEQYF; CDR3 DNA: TGTGCCAGTAATGCAGACACGAGCTCCTACGAGCAGTACTTC
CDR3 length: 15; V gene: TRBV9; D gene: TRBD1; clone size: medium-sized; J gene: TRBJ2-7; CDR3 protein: CASSVAQGAAYEQYF; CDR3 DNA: TGTGCCAGCAGCGTAGCCCAGGGGGCCGCCTACGAGCAGTACTTC
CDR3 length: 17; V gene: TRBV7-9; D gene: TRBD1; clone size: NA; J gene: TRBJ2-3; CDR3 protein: CASSPYRGTGSADTQYF; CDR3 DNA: TGTGCCAGCAGCCCGTACAGGGGGACGGGATCCGCAGATACGCAGTATTTT
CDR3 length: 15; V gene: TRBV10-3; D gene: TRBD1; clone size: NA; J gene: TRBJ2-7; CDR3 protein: CAISEVRTGGDEQYF; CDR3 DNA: TGTGCCATCAGTGAGGTGAGGACAGGGGGAGACGAGCAGTACTTC
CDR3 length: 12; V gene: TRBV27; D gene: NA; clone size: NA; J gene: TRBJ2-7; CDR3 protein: CASREGRYEQYF; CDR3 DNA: TGTGCCAGCAGGGAGGGGCGCTACGAGCAGTACTTC
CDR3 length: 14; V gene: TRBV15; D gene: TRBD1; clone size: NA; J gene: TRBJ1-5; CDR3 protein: CATSLTGSNQPQHF; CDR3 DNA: TGTGCCACCAGCTTGACAGGGAGCAATCAGCCCCAGCATTTT
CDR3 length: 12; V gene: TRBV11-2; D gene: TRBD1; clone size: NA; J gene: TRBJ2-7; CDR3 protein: CASSPDRGRQYF; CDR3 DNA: TGTGCCAGCAGCCCTGACAGGGGGAGGCAGTACTTC
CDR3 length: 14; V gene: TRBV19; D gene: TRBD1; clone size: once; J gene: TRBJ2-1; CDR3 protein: CASTPGQGYNEQFF; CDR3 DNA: TGTGCCAGTACTCCGGGACAGGGCTATAATGAGCAGTTCTTC
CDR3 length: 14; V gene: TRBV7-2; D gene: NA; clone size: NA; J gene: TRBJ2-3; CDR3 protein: CASSSGFSTDTQYF; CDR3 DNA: TGTGCCAGCAGCTCGGGATTTAGCACAGATACGCAGTATTTT
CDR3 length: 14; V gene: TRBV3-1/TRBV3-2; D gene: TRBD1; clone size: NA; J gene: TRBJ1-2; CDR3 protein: CASSPGQALYGYTF; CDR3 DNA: TGTGCCAGCAGCCCGGGACAGGCTCTCTATGGCTACACCTTC
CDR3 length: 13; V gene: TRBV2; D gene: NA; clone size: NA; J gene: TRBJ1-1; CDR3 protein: CASSELPNTEAFF; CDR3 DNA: TGTGCCAGCAGTGAGCTACCCAACACTGAAGCTTTCTTT
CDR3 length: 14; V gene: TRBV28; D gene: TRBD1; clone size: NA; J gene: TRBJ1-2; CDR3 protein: CASSPDRGVYGYTF; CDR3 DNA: TGTGCCAGCAGTCCAGACAGGGGGGTCTATGGCTACACCTTC
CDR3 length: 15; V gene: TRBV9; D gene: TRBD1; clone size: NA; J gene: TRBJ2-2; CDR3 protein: CASSLGQGAGGELFF; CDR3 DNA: TGTGCCAGCAGCCTTGGACAGGGGGCGGGCGGGGAGCTGTTTTTT
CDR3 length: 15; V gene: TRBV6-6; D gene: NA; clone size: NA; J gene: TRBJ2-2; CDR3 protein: CASSSSSVNTGELFF; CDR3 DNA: TGTGCCAGCAGTTCCTCATCAGTGAACACCGGGGAGCTGTTTTTT
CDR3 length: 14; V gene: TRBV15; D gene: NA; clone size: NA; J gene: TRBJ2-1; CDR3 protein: CATSRDLRGNEQFF; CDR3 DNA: TGTGCCACCAGCAGAGATCTTAGGGGGAATGAGCAGTTCTTC
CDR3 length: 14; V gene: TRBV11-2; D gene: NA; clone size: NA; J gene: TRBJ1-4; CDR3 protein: CASSHPGGAEKLFF; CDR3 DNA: TGTGCCAGCAGCCACCCTGGCGGGGCTGAAAAACTGTTTTTT
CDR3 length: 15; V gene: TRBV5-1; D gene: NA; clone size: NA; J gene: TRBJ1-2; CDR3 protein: CASSPGHATNYGYTF; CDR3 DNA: TGCGCCAGCAGCCCCGGACACGCCACTAACTATGGCTACACCTTC
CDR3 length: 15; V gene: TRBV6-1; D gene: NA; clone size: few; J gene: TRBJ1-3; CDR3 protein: CASSETGYSGNTIYF; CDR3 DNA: TGTGCCAGCAGTGAAACCGGTTATTCTGGAAACACCATATATTTT
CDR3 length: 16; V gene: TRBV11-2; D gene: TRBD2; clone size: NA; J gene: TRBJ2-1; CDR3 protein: CASSLHRVAGSYEQFF; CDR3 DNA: TGTGCCAGCAGCCTGCACAGAGTAGCGGGGAGCTATGAGCAGTTCTTC
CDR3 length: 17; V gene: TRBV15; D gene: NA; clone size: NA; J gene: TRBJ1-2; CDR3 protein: CATSRDLEDGGLLGYTF; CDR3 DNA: TGTGCCACCAGCAGAGATTTAGAGGATGGCGGGCTCTTAGGCTACACCTTC
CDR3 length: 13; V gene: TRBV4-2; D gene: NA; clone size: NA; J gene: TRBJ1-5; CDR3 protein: CASSQDRNQPQHF; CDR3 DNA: TGTGCCAGCAGCCAAGACAGGAATCAGCCCCAGCATTTT
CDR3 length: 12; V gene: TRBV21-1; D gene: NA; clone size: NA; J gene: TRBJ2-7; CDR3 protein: CASSNLSYEQYF; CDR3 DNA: TGTGCCAGCAGCAATCTCTCCTACGAGCAGTACTTC
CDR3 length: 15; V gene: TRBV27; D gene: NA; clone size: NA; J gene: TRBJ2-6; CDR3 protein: CASSLTGTGANVLTF; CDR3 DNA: TGTGCCAGCAGTTTAACGGGAACCGGGGCCAACGTCCTGACTTTC
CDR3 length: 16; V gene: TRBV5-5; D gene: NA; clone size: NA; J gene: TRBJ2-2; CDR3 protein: CASSLGGVIYTGELFF; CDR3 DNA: TGTGCCAGCAGCTTGGGGGGAGTAATATACACCGGGGAGCTGTTTTTT
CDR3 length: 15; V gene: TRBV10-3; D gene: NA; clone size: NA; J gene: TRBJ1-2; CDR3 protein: CAISESSRPHYGYTF; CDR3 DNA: TGTGCCATCAGTGAGTCATCCAGGCCTCACTATGGCTACACCTTC
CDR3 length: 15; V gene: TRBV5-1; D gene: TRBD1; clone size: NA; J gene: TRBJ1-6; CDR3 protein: CASSFDRAQNSPLHF; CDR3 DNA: TGCGCCAGCAGCTTTGACAGGGCGCAAAATTCACCCCTCCACTTT